The T cell receptor (beta chain) under discussion was sequenced for a study of blood T cells in healthy people across ages. Together with a sample-barcoded 5' primer, a J-beta primer mix was included in a second PCR lasting about 6 to 12 cycles. Each CDR3 protein gets one entry after TCRdb re-called the 5' RACE reads with MiXCR. The repertoire has roughly 700,000 distinct CDR3 sequences, roughly 49% of them found once; the top ten carry roughly a third. The CDR3 is made up of 15 amino acids. J was trimmed by 3 bases and V by 4 bases; bases with no gene match: 6. Germline CDR1 and CDR2: SGHTA and FQGNSA.

This clonotype was sampled from a woman between 55 and 75 years old in good health. This chain joins TRBV7-2 and TRBJ1-3, with TRBD1 matching 7 bases. Sequencing input: blood. The chain's CDR3 is CASSSQGGDGNTIYF. In nucleotides, the CDR3 is TGTGCCAGCAGCTCCCAGGGGGGCGATGGAAACACCATATATTTT.